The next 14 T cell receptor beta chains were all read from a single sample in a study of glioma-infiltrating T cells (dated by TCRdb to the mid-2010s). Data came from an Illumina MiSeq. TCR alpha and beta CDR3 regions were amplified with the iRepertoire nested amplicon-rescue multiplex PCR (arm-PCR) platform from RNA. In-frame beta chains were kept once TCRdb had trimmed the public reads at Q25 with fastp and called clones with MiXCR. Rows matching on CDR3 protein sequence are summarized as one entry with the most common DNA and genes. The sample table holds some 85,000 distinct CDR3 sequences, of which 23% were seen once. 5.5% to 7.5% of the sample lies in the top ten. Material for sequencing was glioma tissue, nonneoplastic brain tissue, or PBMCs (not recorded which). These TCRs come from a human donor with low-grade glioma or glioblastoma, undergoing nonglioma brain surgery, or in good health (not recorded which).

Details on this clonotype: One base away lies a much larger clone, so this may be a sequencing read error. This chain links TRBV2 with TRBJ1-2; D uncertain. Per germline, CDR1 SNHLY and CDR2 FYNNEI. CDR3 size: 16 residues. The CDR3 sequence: CASKFEGGQLNYGYNF. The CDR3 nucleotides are TGTGCCAGCAAGTTTGAGGGAGGGCAACTAAACTATGGCTACAACTTC.

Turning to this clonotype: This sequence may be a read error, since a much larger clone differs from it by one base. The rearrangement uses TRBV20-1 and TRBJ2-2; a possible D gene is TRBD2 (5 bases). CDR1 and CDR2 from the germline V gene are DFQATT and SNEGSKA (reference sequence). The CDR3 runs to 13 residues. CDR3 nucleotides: TGCAGTGCTAGACCCCATCCCACCGGGAAGCTGTTTTTT. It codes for CSARPHPTGKLFF.

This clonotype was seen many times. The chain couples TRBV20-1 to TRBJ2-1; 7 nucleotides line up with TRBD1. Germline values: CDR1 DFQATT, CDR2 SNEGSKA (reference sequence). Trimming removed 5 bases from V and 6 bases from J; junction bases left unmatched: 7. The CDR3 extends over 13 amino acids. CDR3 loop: CSAHGQVGNEQFF. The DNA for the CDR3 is TGCAGTGCTCATGGACAGGTCGGCAATGAGCAGTTCTTC.

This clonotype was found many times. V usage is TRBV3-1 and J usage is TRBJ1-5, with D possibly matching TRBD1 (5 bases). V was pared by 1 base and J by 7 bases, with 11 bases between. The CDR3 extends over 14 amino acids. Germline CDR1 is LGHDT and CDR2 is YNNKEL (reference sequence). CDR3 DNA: TGTGCCAGCAGCCAAGCCATCGGGGCCCAGCCCCAGCATTTT. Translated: CASSQAIGAQPQHF. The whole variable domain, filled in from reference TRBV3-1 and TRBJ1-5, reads DTAVSQTPKYLVTQMGNDKSIKCEQNLGHDTMYWYKQDSKKFLKIMFSYNNKELIINETVPNRFSPKSPDKAHLNLHINSLELGDSAVYFCASSQAIGAQPQHFGDGTRLSIL.

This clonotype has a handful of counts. This CDR3 reads CASSQASSGALYEQYF. CDR3 nucleotides: TGCGCCAGCAGCCAAGCTTCTAGCGGAGCCCTCTACGAGCAGTACTTC. This chain uses TRBV4-1 with TRBJ2-7; TRBD2 matches at 7 bases. Germline V gives CDR1 MGHRA, CDR2 YSYEKL. This CDR3 has 16 residues. With V trimmed by 1 base and J by 3 bases, 9 bases remained unmatched.

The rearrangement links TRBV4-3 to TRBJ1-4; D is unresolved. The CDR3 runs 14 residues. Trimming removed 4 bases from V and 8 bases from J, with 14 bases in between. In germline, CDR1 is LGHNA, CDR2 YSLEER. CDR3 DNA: TGCGCCAGCAGCCTATCGGTGGCAAAGGAAAAACTGTTTTTT. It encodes CASSLSVAKEKLFF.

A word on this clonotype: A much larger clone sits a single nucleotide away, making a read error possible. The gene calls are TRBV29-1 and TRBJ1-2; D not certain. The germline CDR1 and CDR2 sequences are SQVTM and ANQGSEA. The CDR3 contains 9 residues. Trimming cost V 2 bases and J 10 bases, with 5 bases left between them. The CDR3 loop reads CSVEHDYTF. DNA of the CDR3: TGCAGCGTTGAACATGACTACACCTTC.

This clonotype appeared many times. The CDR3 here is CSPRGVTQYF. DNA of the CDR3: TGCAGCCCGAGGGGGGTTACGCAGTATTTT. V is TRBV29-1 and J is TRBJ2-3; D assignment may be TRBD1 or TRBD2 (6 bases each). Germline CDR1 and CDR2: SQVTM and ANQGSEA. Between the trimmed V and J ends, which lost 8 bases and 8 bases, there was a span of 11 bases. This CDR3 is built from 10 residues.

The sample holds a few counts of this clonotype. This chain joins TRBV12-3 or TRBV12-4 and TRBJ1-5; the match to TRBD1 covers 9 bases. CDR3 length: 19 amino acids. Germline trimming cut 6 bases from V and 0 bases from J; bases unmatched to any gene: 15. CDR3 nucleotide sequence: TGTGCCAGCAGCCCCGGGACAGGGAGGAGGAAGGGTAGCAATCAGCCCCAGCATTTT. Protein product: CASSPGTGRRKGSNQPQHF.

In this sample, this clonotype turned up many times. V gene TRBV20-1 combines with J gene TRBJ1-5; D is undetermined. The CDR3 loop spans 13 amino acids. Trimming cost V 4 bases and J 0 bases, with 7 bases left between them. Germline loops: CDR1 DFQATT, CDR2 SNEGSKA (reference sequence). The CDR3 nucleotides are TGCAGTGCTATCGGATTTAGCAATCAGCCCCAGCATTTT. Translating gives CSAIGFSNQPQHF.

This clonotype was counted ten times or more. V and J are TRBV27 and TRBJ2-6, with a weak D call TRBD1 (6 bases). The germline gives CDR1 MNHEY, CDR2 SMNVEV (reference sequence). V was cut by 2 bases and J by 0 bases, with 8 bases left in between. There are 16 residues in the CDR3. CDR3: CASSLRGFSGANVLTF. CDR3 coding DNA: TGTGCCAGCAGTTTAAGGGGGTTCTCTGGGGCCAACGTCCTGACTTTC.

CDR3 protein: CASSFHRGIQYF. The CDR3 DNA sequence: TGTGCCAGCAGCTTCCACAGGGGTATTCAGTACTTC. The genes are TRBV11-2 and TRBJ2-4; 7 bases are shared with TRBD1. Trimming removed 3 bases from V and 10 bases from J; junction bases left unmatched: 3. CDR1 is SGHAT and CDR2 is FQNNGV in the germline V gene. CDR3 length: 12 residues.

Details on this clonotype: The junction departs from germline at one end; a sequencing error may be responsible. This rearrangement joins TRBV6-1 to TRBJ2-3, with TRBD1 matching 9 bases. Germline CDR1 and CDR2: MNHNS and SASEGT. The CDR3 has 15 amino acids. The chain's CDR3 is CASSNDRGSTDTKYF. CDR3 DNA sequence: TGTGCCAGCAGTAACGACAGGGGGTCCACAGATACGAAGTATTTT.

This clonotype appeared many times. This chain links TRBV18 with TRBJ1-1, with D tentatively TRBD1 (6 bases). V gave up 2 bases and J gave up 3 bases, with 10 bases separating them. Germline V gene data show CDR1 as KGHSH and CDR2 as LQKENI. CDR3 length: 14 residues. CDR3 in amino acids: CASSPFSGDTEAFF. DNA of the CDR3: TGTGCCAGCTCACCATTTTCAGGGGACACTGAAGCTTTCTTT.